The 6 T cell receptor beta chains in this list originate from one sample, sequenced in a study of cytomegalovirus exposure and HLA in healthy donors. Researchers ran the PCR with 60 Vbeta and 13 Jbeta primers. This table comes from immunoSEQ multiplex PCR, and its TCRdb copy is limited to in-frame clones, with some not included. The sample yields some 91,000 clones, approximately 89% seen once. The material sequenced was PBMCs. The receptor set was obtained from a man in his thirties or forties in good health and CMV-seropositive.

This clone has only a few counts. This chain uses TRBV6-1 with TRBJ2-7, with 8 bases that match TRBD2. Germline lookup yields CDR1 MNHNS and CDR2 SASEGT. The CDR3 totals 12 residues. CDR3 region: CVARTSFYEQYF. The CDR3 nucleotides read TGTGTCGCACGGACTAGCTTTTACGAGCAGTACTTC.

This clone turned up a few times. This CDR3 is CASSFKNSGQTTDTQYF. In DNA, the CDR3 is TGCGCCAGCAGCTTTAAGAACTCGGGACAGACCACAGATACGCAGTATTTT. J is TRBJ2-3 and V is TRBV5-1; TRBD1 aligns across 7 bases. Germline trimming cut 2 bases from V and 2 bases from J; bases unmatched to any gene: 11. CDR3 length: 17 residues. The germline CDR1 and CDR2 sequences are SGHRS and YFSETQ.

The chain couples TRBV11-2 to TRBJ1-4; 9 positions match TRBD1. Germline V gene data show CDR1 as SGHAT and CDR2 as FQNNGV. V lost 1 base and J lost 7; bases outside the gene matches: 16. The CDR3 loop spans 19 amino acids. The CDR3 protein is CASSLVVPGQGYFGEKLFF. The CDR3 coding sequence is TGTGCCAGCAGCTTAGTTGTACCGGGACAGGGATATTTTGGTGAAAAACTGTTTTTT.

The CDR3 nucleotides are TGTGCCAGCAGTTTCTCGTGGGGCTACGTCTACGAGCAGTACTTC. Translating gives CASSFSWGYVYEQYF. The chain has TRBV27 and TRBJ2-7, with D possibly TRBD1 on 5 matching bases. Per the germline V gene, CDR1 is MNHEY and CDR2 is SMNVEV (reference sequence). With 3 bases removed from V and 3 bases from J, the gap between germline ends came to 15 bases. The CDR3 consists of 15 residues.

The chain combines TRBV5-5 with TRBJ2-7, with 8 bases lining up with TRBD1. Trimming took 4 bases from V and 2 from J; bases not matched to a gene: 11. Germline-derived CDR1 and CDR2 are SGHKS and YYEKEE (reference sequence). CDR3 length: 16 residues. The CDR3 loop is CASSPLRTGNTYEQYF. CDR3 bases: TGTGCCAGCAGCCCCCTCCGGACAGGGAATACCTACGAGCAGTACTTC.

CDR3 in amino acids: CASSEPPQGADTQYF. The CDR3, as DNA: TGTGCCAGCAGTGAACCTCCGCAGGGCGCAGATACGCAGTATTTT. The chain joins TRBV2 to TRBJ2-3, with D tentatively TRBD1 (5 bases). The V gene's germline CDR1 is SNHLY and CDR2 FYNNEI. V was cut by 2 bases and J by 4 bases, with 13 bases left in between. The CDR3 totals 15 residues. The full variable domain, completed using reference TRBV2 and TRBJ2-3, is EPEVTQTPSHQVTQMGQEVILRCVPISNHLYFYWYRQILGQKVEFLVSFYNNEISEKSEIFDDQFSVERPDGSNFTLKIRSTKLEDSAMYFCASSEPPQGADTQYFGPGTRLTVL.